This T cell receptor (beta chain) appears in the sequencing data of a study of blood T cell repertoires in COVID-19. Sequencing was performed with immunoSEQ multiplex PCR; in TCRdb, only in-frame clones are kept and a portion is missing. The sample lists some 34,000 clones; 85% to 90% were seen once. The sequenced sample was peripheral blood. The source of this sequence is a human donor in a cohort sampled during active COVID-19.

The CDR3 region is CASSQGAGNFYEQYF. The CDR3 DNA sequence: TGCGCCAGCAGCCAAGGGGCAGGGAATTTCTACGAGCAGTACTTC. The chain couples TRBV4-1 to TRBJ2-7, with a weak D call TRBD1 (5 bases). The CDR3 is made up of 15 amino acids. V was clipped by 1 base and J by 3 bases, with 13 bases between them. Per germline, CDR1 MGHRA and CDR2 YSYEKL.